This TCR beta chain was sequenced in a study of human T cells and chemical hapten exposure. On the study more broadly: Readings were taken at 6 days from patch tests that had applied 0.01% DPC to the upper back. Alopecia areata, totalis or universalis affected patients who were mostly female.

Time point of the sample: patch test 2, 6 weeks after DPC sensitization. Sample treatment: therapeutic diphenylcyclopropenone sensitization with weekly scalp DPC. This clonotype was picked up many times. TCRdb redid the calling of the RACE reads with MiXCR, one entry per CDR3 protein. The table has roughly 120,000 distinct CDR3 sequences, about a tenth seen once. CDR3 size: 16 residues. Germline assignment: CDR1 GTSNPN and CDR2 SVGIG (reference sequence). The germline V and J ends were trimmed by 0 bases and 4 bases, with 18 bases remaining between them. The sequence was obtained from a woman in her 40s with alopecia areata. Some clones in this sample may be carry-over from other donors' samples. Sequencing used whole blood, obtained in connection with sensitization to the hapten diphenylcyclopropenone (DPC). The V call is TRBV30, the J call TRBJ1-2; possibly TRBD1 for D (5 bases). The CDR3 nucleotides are TGTGCCTGGAGTGTTAAAGCAGGGAACGGGTTCTATGGCTACACCTTC. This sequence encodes CAWSVKAGNGFYGYTF.